This T cell receptor (beta chain) was identified during a study of cytomegalovirus exposure and HLA in healthy donors. Study-wide findings and caveats: As a later analysis showed, several of the most significant clusters appeared to be linked to common viral pathogens.

PCR amplification relied on 60 Vbeta primers (plus 13 Jbeta primers). TCRdb's copy holds only in-frame clones and misses some; the assay was immunoSEQ multiplex PCR. The sample lists 95,000 to 150,000 clones, about four fifths seen once, with roughly 13% in the top ten. CDR3 length: 16 amino acids. V was clipped by 5 bases and J by 4 bases; unmatched bases: 11. CDR1 SGHTA and CDR2 FQGNSA come from the germline V gene. Concerning this clone: Its antigen is still unknown.

The rearrangement uses TRBV7-2 and TRBJ1-2; 9 nucleotides agree with TRBD1. Sequencing was performed on PBMCs. This clonotype originated in a woman between 55 and 75 years old in good health and CMV-seropositive. The CDR3 loop is CASSPQPGDRVYGYTF. Here the CDR3 DNA reads TGTGCCAGCAGCCCACAACCGGGGGACAGGGTCTATGGCTACACCTTC.